The 14 T cell receptor beta chains listed next were all sequenced from one sample in a study of tumor-infiltrating lymphocytes in primary liver carcinoma. The researchers obtained blood RNA from unsorted whole blood and also extracted germline DNA. Priming with a constant-region primer yielded TCR beta cDNA from around 540 ng total RNA. Each TCR beta library was derived from three nested multiplex PCR rounds that employed slightly modified ARM-PCR. TRBV1-TRBV30 forward primers paired with a C-beta reverse primer drove the first two PCR rounds, around 10 cycles each. TCRdb re-called the multiplex PCR reads through MiXCR, storing one row per CDR3 protein. The top ten hold roughly 6.5% of the sample, which has 330,000 or so distinct CDR3 sequences, about 61% seen once. The sample comprised peripheral blood. Source of these receptors: a man in his forties with primary liver carcinoma and hepatitis B virus infection.

Comment on this clonotype: Germline and junction disagree at one end, which may indicate a read error. CDR3 sequence: CVSSFVNTHVQYF. In nucleotides, the CDR3 is TGTGTCAGCAGCTTCGTGAACACCCACGTGCAGTACTTC. The chain has TRBV11-2 and TRBJ2-7; D call uncertain. The CDR3 spans 13 residues. Per germline, CDR1 SGHAT and CDR2 FQNNGV. The complete variable domain, with remaining parts taken from reference TRBV11-2 and TRBJ2-7, reads EAGVAQSPRYKIIEKRQSVAFWCNPISGHATLYWYQQILGQGPKLLIQFQNNGVVDDSQLPKDRFSAERLKGVDSTLKIQPAKLEDSAVYLCVSSFVNTHVQYFGPGTRLTVT.

This clonotype was found a few times. The chain has TRBV5-1 and TRBJ2-5; D unresolved. Trimming removed 2 bases from V and 5 bases from J, with 10 bases in between. The CDR3 loop spans 13 amino acids. Germline lookup yields CDR1 SGHRS and CDR2 YFSETQ. The CDR3 protein is CASSLSPRETQYF. The CDR3 DNA follows: TGCGCCAGCAGCTTATCTCCCCGGGAGACCCAGTACTTC.

A remark on this clonotype: At one end, the junction sequence differs from germline, possibly due to a read error. The rearrangement joins TRBV11-2 to TRBJ1-2; D remains ambiguous. This CDR3 is built from 12 residues. CDR1 and CDR2 from the germline V gene are SGHAT and FQNNGV. The CDR3: CASSSVNYDYTF. The DNA for the CDR3 is TGTGCTAGCAGCTCCGTAAACTATGACTACACCTTC.

A note on this clonotype: Given the absence of the conserved phenylalanine or tryptophan at the CDR3 end, a read error is likely. The DNA is left out, because the CDR3 cannot be placed on it with certainty; the CDR3 is given as TCRdb lists it. The rearrangement uses TRBV11-2 and TRBJ1-1. Germline V lookup: CDR1 SGHAT, CDR2 FQNNGV. The CDR3 spans 12 residues, counting both ends. CDR3 region: CASSFANTEASV.

About this clonotype itself: The junction differs from germline at one of its ends, possibly a read error. The chain carries TRBV11-2 and TRBJ2-5; D is ambiguous. The CDR3 spans 14 residues. Germline assignment: CDR1 SGHAT and CDR2 FQNNGV. In DNA form, the CDR3 reads TGTGTCAGCAGCCGACTGGGATTGGAGGAGACCCAGTACTTC. This encodes CVSSRLGLEETQYF.

Points on this clonotype: A junction boundary mismatches the germline segment, possibly from a read error. The chain links TRBV11-2 to TRBJ2-2; the D gene is possibly TRBD1 (5 bases). Germline loops: CDR1 SGHAT, CDR2 FQNNGV. This CDR3 contains 12 residues. CDR3 nucleotides: TGTGCCAGCAGCTCCGGACACCGAGAGGTGCTTTTT. Translation gives CASSSGHREVLF.

Concerning this clonotype: This may arise from a read error, as a much more abundant clone is one base away. The chain carries TRBV6-2 or TRBV6-3 and TRBJ1-2; 7 nucleotides match TRBD1. CDR1 MNHEY and CDR2 SVGEGT come from the germline V gene. The CDR3 consists of 13 residues. The CDR3 sequence: CAGSYRDSYGYTF. The CDR3 region has the DNA TGTGCCGGCAGTTACCGGGACAGCTATGGCTACACCTTC.

With regard to this clonotype: The DNA is left out, because the CDR3 cannot be placed on it with certainty; the CDR3 is given as TCRdb lists it. This chain joins TRBV29-1 and TRBJ1-2; the D call TRBD1 from the table was never checked on the DNA. Ends included, the CDR3 has 14 residues. The germline V gene has CDR1 SQVTM and CDR2 ANQGSEA. CDR3 protein: CSVPRTGTNYGCTF.

To note about this clonotype: An end of the junction differs from the germline gene, which may be a read error. The chain links TRBV6-1 to TRBJ2-5; 7 nucleotides agree with TRBD2. The CDR3 is made up of 12 amino acids. Germline V lookup: CDR1 MNHNS, CDR2 SASEGT. The CDR3: CVSSDIGTIFDF. CDR3 nucleotides: TGTGTCAGCAGCGACATCGGGACTATCTTTGACTTC.

This sequence joins TRBV6-5 and TRBJ2-3; 11 nucleotides align to TRBD2. The CDR3 consists of 15 residues. CDR1 and CDR2 (germline): MNHEY, SVGAGI. The trim removed 5 bases at V and 7 bases at J, leaving 8 bases unmatched. This chain's CDR3 is CASSRLAGRGYTQYF. CDR3 nucleotide sequence: TGTGCCAGCAGTAGACTAGCGGGGCGCGGGTATACGCAGTATTTT.

This clonotype was observed a handful of times. One junction end does not reproduce the germline sequence, and a read error may be involved. The V gene is TRBV6-1, the J gene TRBJ2-1, with unresolved D. Germline CDR1 reads MNHNS; CDR2 reads SASEGT. This CDR3 is 13 amino acids long. This CDR3 is CASSETRRSEKFF. The CDR3 nucleotides read TGTGCCAGCAGTGAGACCAGGCGAAGTGAGAAGTTCTTC.

In DNA, the CDR3 is TGTGCCACGACAGGGAACACTGAAGCTTTCTTT. It encodes CATTGNTEAFF. The J gene is TRBJ1-1, the V gene TRBV10-3; a possible D gene is TRBD1 (6 bases). From germline, CDR1 is ENHRY and CDR2 SYGVKD. This CDR3 is built from 11 residues. Trimming took off 10 bases at V and 1 base at J, with 7 bases between the two ends.

This clonotype was observed a few times. Compared with germline, one end of the junction differs, possibly owing to a read error. The chain has TRBV10-3 and TRBJ2-3; 10 positions match TRBD1. The CDR3 is 14 residues long. Germline V lookup: CDR1 ENHRY, CDR2 SYGVKD. CDR3 residues: CAIITTGGADTQYF. CDR3 DNA sequence: TGTGCCATCATCACGACAGGGGGCGCAGATACCCAGTATTTT.

This chain uses TRBV18 with TRBJ1-2; D call uncertain. The CDR3 extends over 13 amino acids. Germline lookup yields CDR1 KGHSH and CDR2 LQKENI. Trimming pared 3 bases from V and 6 bases from J, leaving 11 bases between. This CDR3 reads CASSPQSEDGYTF. CDR3 DNA: TGTGCCAGCTCACCCCAGTCGGAGGATGGCTACACCTTC.